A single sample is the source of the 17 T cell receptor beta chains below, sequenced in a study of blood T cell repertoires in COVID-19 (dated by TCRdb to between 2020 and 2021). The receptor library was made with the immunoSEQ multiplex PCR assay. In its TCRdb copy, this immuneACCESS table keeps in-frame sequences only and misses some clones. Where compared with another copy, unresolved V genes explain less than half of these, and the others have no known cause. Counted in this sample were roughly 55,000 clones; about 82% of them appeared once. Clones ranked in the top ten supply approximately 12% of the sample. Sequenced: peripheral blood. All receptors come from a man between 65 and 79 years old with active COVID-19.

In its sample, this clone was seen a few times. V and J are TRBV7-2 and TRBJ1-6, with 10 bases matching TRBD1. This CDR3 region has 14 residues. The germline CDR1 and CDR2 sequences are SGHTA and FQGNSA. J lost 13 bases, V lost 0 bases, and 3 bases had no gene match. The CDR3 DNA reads TGTGCCAGCAGCTTAGCGGGGACAGGGGTGCCCCTCCACTTT. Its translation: CASSLAGTGVPLHF.

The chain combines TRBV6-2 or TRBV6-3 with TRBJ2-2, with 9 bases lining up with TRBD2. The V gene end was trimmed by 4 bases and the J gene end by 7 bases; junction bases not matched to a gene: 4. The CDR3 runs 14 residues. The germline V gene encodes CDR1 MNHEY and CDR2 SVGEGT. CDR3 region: CASSSRGGVGELFF. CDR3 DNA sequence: TGTGCCAGCAGTTCGCGGGGGGGCGTCGGGGAGCTGTTTTTT.

In DNA, the CDR3 is TGTGCCAGCAGCTTAGTCCTGGCAGGGGAGCTGTTTTTT. Residues: CASSLVLAGELFF. V is TRBV7-9 and J is TRBJ2-2; D call uncertain. The CDR3 has 13 residues. V dropped 1 base and J dropped 8 bases, with 8 bases sitting between them. The germline gives CDR1 SEHNR, CDR2 FQNEAQ (reference sequence). Full variable domain (remainder filled in from reference TRBV7-9 and TRBJ2-2): DTGVSQNPRHKITKRGQNVTFRCDPISEHNRLYWYRQTLGQGPEFLTYFQNEAQLEKSRLLSDRFSAERPKGSFSTLEIQRTEQGDSAMYLCASSLVLAGELFFGEGSRLTVL.

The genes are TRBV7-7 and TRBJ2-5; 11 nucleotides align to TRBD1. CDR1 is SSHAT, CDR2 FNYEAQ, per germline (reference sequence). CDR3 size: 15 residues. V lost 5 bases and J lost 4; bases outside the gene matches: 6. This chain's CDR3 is CASSPGTGGPETQYF. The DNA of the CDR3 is TGTGCCAGCAGCCCCGGGACAGGGGGACCAGAGACCCAGTACTTC.

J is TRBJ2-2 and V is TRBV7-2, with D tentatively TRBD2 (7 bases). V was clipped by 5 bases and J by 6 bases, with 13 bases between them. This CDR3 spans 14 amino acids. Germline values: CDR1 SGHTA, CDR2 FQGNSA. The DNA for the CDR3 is TGTGCCAGCAGCCCCCGGGGGGCGGCCGGGGAGCTGTTTTTT. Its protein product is CASSPRGAAGELFF.

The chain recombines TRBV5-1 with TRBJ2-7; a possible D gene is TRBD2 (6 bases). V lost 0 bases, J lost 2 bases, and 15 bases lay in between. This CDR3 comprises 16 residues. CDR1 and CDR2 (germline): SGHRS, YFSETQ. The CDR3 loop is CASSLGIGGRAYEQYF. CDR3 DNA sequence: TGCGCCAGCAGCTTGGGGATCGGGGGTAGAGCCTACGAGCAGTACTTC.

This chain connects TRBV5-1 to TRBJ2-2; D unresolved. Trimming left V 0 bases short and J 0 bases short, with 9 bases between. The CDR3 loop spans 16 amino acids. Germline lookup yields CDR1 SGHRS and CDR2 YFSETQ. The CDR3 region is CASSLGSSPNTGELFF. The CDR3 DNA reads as TGCGCCAGCAGCTTGGGTTCTAGTCCGAACACCGGGGAGCTGTTTTTT.

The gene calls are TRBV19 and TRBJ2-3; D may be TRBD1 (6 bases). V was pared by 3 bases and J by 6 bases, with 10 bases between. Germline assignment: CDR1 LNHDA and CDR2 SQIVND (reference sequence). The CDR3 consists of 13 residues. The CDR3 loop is CASSIRGFDTQYF. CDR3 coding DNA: TGTGCCAGTAGTATTAGGGGGTTTGATACGCAGTATTTT.

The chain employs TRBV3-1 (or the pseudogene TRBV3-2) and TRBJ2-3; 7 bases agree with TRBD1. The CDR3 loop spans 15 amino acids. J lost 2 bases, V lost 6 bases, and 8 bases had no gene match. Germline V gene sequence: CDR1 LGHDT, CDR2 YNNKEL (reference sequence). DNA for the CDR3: TGTGCCAGCAGTCTTAGACAGGGTAACACAGATACGCAGTATTTT. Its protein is CASSLRQGNTDTQYF.

The CDR3 loop reads CATSDTGQGPFF. CDR3 DNA: TGTGCCACCAGTGATACAGGACAGGGGCCGTTCTTC. The chain joins TRBV24-1 to TRBJ2-1; 9 bases align to TRBD1. J lost 15 bases, V lost 3 bases, and 5 bases had no gene match. This CDR3 spans 12 amino acids. Germline V gene lookup returns CDR1 KGHDR and CDR2 SFDVKD.

Here the CDR3 DNA reads TGTGCCAGCAGTTACACAGGGGGCCTCCAAGAGACCCAGTACTTC. Translating it yields CASSYTGGLQETQYF. V gene TRBV6-6 combines with J gene TRBJ2-5; 9 bases align to TRBD1. Germline assignment: CDR1 MNHNY and CDR2 SVGAGI (reference sequence). J gave up 1 base and V 2 bases, and 2 bases lay outside the gene matches. The CDR3 is 15 amino acids.

The CDR3: CASKQGVSGNTIYF. The CDR3 DNA reads TGTGCCAGCAAACAGGGGGTCTCTGGAAACACCATATATTTT. The genes are TRBV9 and TRBJ1-3, with 8 bases fitting TRBD1. Germline lookup yields CDR1 SGDLS and CDR2 YYNGEE. The CDR3 is 14 residues long. The trim removed 6 bases at V and 0 bases at J, leaving 2 bases unmatched.

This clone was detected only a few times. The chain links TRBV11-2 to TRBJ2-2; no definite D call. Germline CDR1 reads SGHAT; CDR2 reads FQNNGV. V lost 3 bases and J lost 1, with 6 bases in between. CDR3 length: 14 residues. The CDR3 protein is CASSFPGNTGELFF. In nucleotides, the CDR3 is TGTGCCAGCAGCTTCCCCGGGAACACCGGGGAGCTGTTTTTT.

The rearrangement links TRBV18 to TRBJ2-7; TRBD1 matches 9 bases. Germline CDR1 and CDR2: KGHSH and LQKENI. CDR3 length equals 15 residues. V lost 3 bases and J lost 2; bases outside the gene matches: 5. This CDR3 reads CASSPRGDRAYEQYF. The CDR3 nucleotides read TGTGCCAGCTCACCTCGTGGGGACAGGGCCTACGAGCAGTACTTC.

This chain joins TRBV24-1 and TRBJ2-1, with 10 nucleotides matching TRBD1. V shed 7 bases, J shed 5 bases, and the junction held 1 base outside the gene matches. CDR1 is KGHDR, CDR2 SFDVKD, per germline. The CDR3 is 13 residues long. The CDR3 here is CATRDRGDNEQFF. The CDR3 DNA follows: TGTGCCACCAGGGACAGGGGGGACAATGAGCAGTTCTTC.

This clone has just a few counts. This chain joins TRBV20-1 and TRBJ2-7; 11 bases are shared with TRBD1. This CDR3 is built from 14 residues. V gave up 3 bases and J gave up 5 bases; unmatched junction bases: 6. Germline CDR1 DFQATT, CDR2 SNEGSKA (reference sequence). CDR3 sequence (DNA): TGCAGTGCTAGTGATCGGACAGGGGGCGACGAGCAGTACTTC. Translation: CSASDRTGGDEQYF.

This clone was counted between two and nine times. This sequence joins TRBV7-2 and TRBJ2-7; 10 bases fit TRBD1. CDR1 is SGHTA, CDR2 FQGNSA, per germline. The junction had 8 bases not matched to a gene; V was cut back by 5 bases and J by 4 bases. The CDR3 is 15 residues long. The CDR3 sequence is CASSPFGTGEYEQYF. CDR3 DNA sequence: TGTGCCAGCAGCCCCTTCGGGACAGGGGAGTACGAGCAGTACTTC.